The rows below give T cell receptor beta chains drawn from one sample of a study of cytomegalovirus exposure and HLA in healthy donors. TCRdb's table, derived via immunoSEQ multiplex PCR, lists solely in-frame clones and lacks some. This table holds some 130,000 clones, about 66% found once. Sequenced material: PBMCs. Receptors were obtained from a human donor in good health. CDR3s include the opening cysteine and the closing phenylalanine or tryptophan. The order of the fields is J gene, V gene, CDR3 protein.

J gene: NA; V gene: TRBV5-1; CDR3 protein: CASSSRTSGSYEQYF
J gene: TRBJ1-2; V gene: TRBV10-3; CDR3 protein: CAISEELRDGYTF
J gene: TRBJ1-2; V gene: TRBV5-1; CDR3 protein: CASSFGTVYGYTF
J gene: TRBJ2-3; V gene: TRBV7-2; CDR3 protein: CASSLGPSGIGRTDTQYF
J gene: TRBJ2-7; V gene: TRBV10-3; CDR3 protein: CAIADPGEGSSYEQYF
J gene: TRBJ2-6; V gene: TRBV5-4; CDR3 protein: CASSLRGTGANVLTF
J gene: TRBJ2-1; V gene: TRBV28; CDR3 protein: CASNFPTAGGLAGGSSYNEQFF
J gene: TRBJ1-2; V gene: TRBV19; CDR3 protein: CASSITRREYYGYTF
J gene: TRBJ1-1; V gene: TRBV5-1; CDR3 protein: CASSSTGAPEAFF
J gene: TRBJ2-7; V gene: TRBV29-1; CDR3 protein: CSVGTGTVYEQYF
J gene: TRBJ2-7; V gene: TRBV5-1; CDR3 protein: CASSLQGNEQYF
J gene: TRBJ2-1; V gene: TRBV11-2; CDR3 protein: CASSLEGLARYNEQFF
J gene: TRBJ2-1; V gene: TRBV7-9; CDR3 protein: CASSPRPGQNYNEQFF